What follows describes a single T cell receptor (beta chain). The data originate from a study of OX40 agonist ivuxolimab in advanced cancers. Profiled with immunoSEQ multiplex PCR; TCRdb holds only in-frame clones, not every one. The sample consists of around 58,000 clones, about 83% of them appearing once. V gave up 7 bases and J gave up 4 bases, with 13 bases separating them. The CDR3 runs 14 residues. CDR1 and CDR2 from the germline V gene are MDHEN and SYDVKM. Sequencing was performed on CD4+ or CD8+ T cells sorted from blood, taken in a trial of the OX40 agonist ivuxolimab. The TCR sequence derives from an adult with an advanced solid tumor such as melanoma, head and neck, liver or kidney cancer. The gene calls are TRBV28 and TRBJ1-4; perhaps TRBD1 as D (5 bases). CDR3 protein: CASTGGRRNEKLFF. The CDR3 DNA follows: TGTGCCAGCACCGGGGGACGGCGTAATGAAAAACTGTTTTTT.